This TCR beta chain emerged from a study of cytomegalovirus exposure and HLA in healthy donors. Researchers ran the PCR with 60 Vbeta and 13 Jbeta primers. Repertoires were generated with immunoSEQ multiplex PCR, while TCRdb's copy carries only in-frame clones and drops some. Among about 270,000 clones, approximately 90% were seen once, and the ten largest hold 3% to 4%. Unrecorded immune exposures were likely, despite nominal health at sampling. The CDR3 is 15 residues long. The J segment lost 2 bases and the V segment lost 6 bases, leaving 7 bases of the junction unmatched. The germline CDR1 and CDR2 sequences are MNHEY and SVGAGI.

Sequencing input: PBMCs. The source of this sequence is a man aged 35 to 55 in good health and CMV-seropositive. This chain joins TRBV6-5 and TRBJ1-5; 7 nucleotides line up with TRBD1. The CDR3 bases are TGTGCCAGCAGGGGCTCCAGGGGGGGCAATCAGCCCCAGCATTTT. Its protein is CASRGSRGGNQPQHF.